A selection of T cell receptor beta chains follows, all from one sample in a study of cytomegalovirus exposure and HLA in healthy donors. Assay: immunoSEQ multiplex PCR; the TCRdb copy retains only in-frame clones and omits some. Here the sample spans 120,000 to 150,000 clones, about 90% being singletons. The sequenced sample consisted of PBMCs. Receptor source: a woman aged 18 to 35 in good health and CMV-seropositive. CDR3s include the opening cysteine and the closing phenylalanine or tryptophan. Fields, in order: V gene, D gene, J gene, clone size, CDR3 DNA, CDR3 protein. The D gene is left open where the match is weak. For some rows the clone size is stated as once, few or many, or as a class when expanded; others skip it.

V gene: TRBV6-5; D gene: -; J gene: TRBJ1-3; clone size: -; CDR3 DNA: TGTGCCAGCAGTCGGGGGGGGATTGAAAACACCATATATTTT; CDR3 protein: CASSRGGIENTIYF
V gene: TRBV7-3; D gene: -; J gene: TRBJ2-7; clone size: -; CDR3 DNA: TGTGCCAGCAGCTTGAGGGTGAGGGACATCTGCTCCTACGAGCAGTACTTC; CDR3 protein: CASSLRVRDICSYEQYF
V gene: TRBV18; D gene: -; J gene: TRBJ1-2; clone size: -; CDR3 DNA: TGTGCCAGCTCACCAAAGGAGAATGGCTACACCTTC; CDR3 protein: CASSPKENGYTF
V gene: TRBV6-5; D gene: -; J gene: TRBJ2-6; clone size: -; CDR3 DNA: TGTGCCAGCAGATCGGGGGCCAACGTCCTGACTTTC; CDR3 protein: CASRSGANVLTF
V gene: TRBV29-1; D gene: TRBD1; J gene: TRBJ2-1; clone size: -; CDR3 DNA: TGCAGCGTTGAACCCAGGGGGCACAATGAGCAGTTCTTC; CDR3 protein: CSVEPRGHNEQFF
V gene: TRBV5-4; D gene: -; J gene: TRBJ1-2; clone size: -; CDR3 DNA: TGTGCCAGCAGCTTGGAACAAAACTATGGCTACACCTTC; CDR3 protein: CASSLEQNYGYTF
V gene: TRBV4-1; D gene: -; J gene: TRBJ2-7; clone size: -; CDR3 DNA: TGCGCCACAACATCCGACAACTCCTACGAGCAGTACTTC; CDR3 protein: CATTSDNSYEQYF
V gene: TRBV25-1; D gene: -; J gene: TRBJ2-7; clone size: -; CDR3 DNA: TGTGCCAGCAGGGACAGAATCTACGAGCAGTACTTC; CDR3 protein: CASRDRIYEQYF
V gene: TRBV5-5; D gene: -; J gene: TRBJ1-2; clone size: -; CDR3 DNA: TGTGCCAGCAGCTTGGAGGCGGGACGCTACTATGGCTACACCTTC; CDR3 protein: CASSLEAGRYYGYTF
V gene: TRBV28; D gene: -; J gene: TRBJ2-6; clone size: -; CDR3 DNA: TGTGCCAGCAGCCCCCGCAGGCAGACCATAGCGGGGGCCAACGTCCTGACTTTC; CDR3 protein: CASSPRRQTIAGANVLTF
V gene: TRBV18; D gene: TRBD2; J gene: TRBJ2-2; clone size: -; CDR3 DNA: TGTGCCAGCTCACCAAGGACTAGCGCCGGGGGGACCGGGGAGCTGTTTTTT; CDR3 protein: CASSPRTSAGGTGELFF
V gene: TRBV18; D gene: TRBD2; J gene: TRBJ2-7; clone size: -; CDR3 DNA: TGTGCCAGCTCATCGACCGCGGGAGTCTACGAGCAGTACTTC; CDR3 protein: CASSSTAGVYEQYF
V gene: TRBV4-2; D gene: TRBD2; J gene: TRBJ2-7; clone size: -; CDR3 DNA: TGTGCCAGCAGCCAGGGACTAGCGGGGGTCTACGAGCAGTACTTC; CDR3 protein: CASSQGLAGVYEQYF
V gene: TRBV19; D gene: TRBD1; J gene: TRBJ1-5; clone size: -; CDR3 DNA: TGTGCCAGTAGCCTATCAACAGGGGCTCTATCTCATACATATAGCAATCAGCCCCAGCATTTT; CDR3 protein: CASSLSTGALSHTYSNQPQHF
V gene: TRBV30; D gene: TRBD2; J gene: TRBJ2-7; clone size: -; CDR3 DNA: TGTGCCTGGCGGGGGCCCGGGCGGGGGGCTGGCGAGCAGTACTTC; CDR3 protein: CAWRGPGRGAGEQYF
V gene: TRBV4-2; D gene: TRBD1; J gene: TRBJ1-2; clone size: -; CDR3 DNA: TGTGCCAGCAGCCAGAGAACAGGGGGCGGGGACTATGGCTACACCTTC; CDR3 protein: CASSQRTGGGDYGYTF
V gene: TRBV30; D gene: TRBD2; J gene: TRBJ2-2; clone size: -; CDR3 DNA: TGTGCCTGGAGTGCAACGACTAGCGGTGCCGGGGAGCTGTTTTTT; CDR3 protein: CAWSATTSGAGELFF
V gene: TRBV4-2; D gene: TRBD2; J gene: TRBJ2-3; clone size: -; CDR3 DNA: TGTGCCAGCAGTTCTCGCCGGGGTAGCGGGGGGCTTAGCACAGATACGCAGTATTTT; CDR3 protein: CASSSRRGSGGLSTDTQYF
V gene: TRBV25-1; D gene: TRBD2; J gene: TRBJ2-1; clone size: -; CDR3 DNA: TGTGCCAGCAGTGTGCTAGCGGGGGGGAAGGAGCAGTTCTTC; CDR3 protein: CASSVLAGGKEQFF
V gene: TRBV19; D gene: -; J gene: TRBJ2-1; clone size: -; CDR3 DNA: TGTGCCAGTAGTATTTACCCGCGGGACAGACACAATGAGCAGTTCTTC; CDR3 protein: CASSIYPRDRHNEQFF
V gene: TRBV7-9; D gene: -; J gene: TRBJ2-3; clone size: -; CDR3 DNA: TGTGCCAGCAGCCAGTCCGATACGCAGTATTTT; CDR3 protein: CASSQSDTQYF
V gene: TRBV15; D gene: TRBD2; J gene: TRBJ2-1; clone size: -; CDR3 DNA: TGTGCCACCAGCAGAGATCTCGGGGGGGCGGGTAATGAGCAGTTCTTC; CDR3 protein: CATSRDLGGAGNEQFF
V gene: TRBV18; D gene: -; J gene: TRBJ1-4; clone size: -; CDR3 DNA: TGTGCCAGCTCACCGGACAGCTTTAATGAAAAACTGTTTTTT; CDR3 protein: CASSPDSFNEKLFF
V gene: TRBV7-3; D gene: -; J gene: TRBJ1-2; clone size: -; CDR3 DNA: TGTGCCAGCAGCTTAGCGGGCGGACAGAAAGTTCATGGCTACACCTTC; CDR3 protein: CASSLAGGQKVHGYTF
V gene: TRBV6-6; D gene: -; J gene: TRBJ2-3; clone size: -; CDR3 DNA: TGTGCCAGCAGTTACTCCGCTGGGGGCGCAGATACGCAGTATTTT; CDR3 protein: CASSYSAGGADTQYF
V gene: TRBV7-2; D gene: -; J gene: TRBJ1-2; clone size: -; CDR3 DNA: TGTGCCAGCAGTCCAGGGCTCTATGGCTACACCTTC; CDR3 protein: CASSPGLYGYTF
V gene: TRBV5-1; D gene: -; J gene: TRBJ2-1; clone size: -; CDR3 DNA: TGCGCCAGCAGCTTGGGACAATATAATTACAATGAGCAGTTCTTC; CDR3 protein: CASSLGQYNYNEQFF
V gene: TRBV28; D gene: -; J gene: TRBJ1-2; clone size: -; CDR3 DNA: TGTGCCAGCACCTTAAGGGGAGGGGACCTCTACGGGGTATATGGCTACACCTTC; CDR3 protein: CASTLRGGDLYGVYGYTF
V gene: TRBV30; D gene: TRBD1; J gene: TRBJ1-2; clone size: -; CDR3 DNA: TGTGCCTGGAGTTACGGGACAGTACAAAATGGCTACACCTTC; CDR3 protein: CAWSYGTVQNGYTF
V gene: TRBV30; D gene: TRBD2; J gene: TRBJ2-3; clone size: -; CDR3 DNA: TGTGCCTGGAGTACTAGCGGGAGGGCCAGACAGTATTTT; CDR3 protein: CAWSTSGRARQYF
V gene: TRBV6-1; D gene: -; J gene: TRBJ2-7; clone size: -; CDR3 DNA: TGTGCCAGCTCGATATCGGGACTCCCCTCCTACGAGCAGTACTTC; CDR3 protein: CASSISGLPSYEQYF
V gene: TRBV4-2; D gene: TRBD2; J gene: TRBJ2-1; clone size: -; CDR3 DNA: TGTGCCAGCAGCCAAGGTGGCGGGACTAGCGGAACGTACAATGAGCAGTTCTTC; CDR3 protein: CASSQGGGTSGTYNEQFF
V gene: TRBV6-1; D gene: -; J gene: TRBJ2-3; clone size: -; CDR3 DNA: TGTGCCAGCAGTAGTGAAGCGGAAAGCACAGATACGCAGTATTTT; CDR3 protein: CASSSEAESTDTQYF
V gene: TRBV5-1; D gene: TRBD2; J gene: TRBJ2-2; clone size: -; CDR3 DNA: TGCGCCAGCAGCTTGGTACTAGCGGGCACCACCGGGGAGCTGTTTTTT; CDR3 protein: CASSLVLAGTTGELFF
V gene: TRBV28; D gene: -; J gene: TRBJ1-2; clone size: many; CDR3 DNA: TGTGCCAGCAGACCTAGGAGAGCTAACTATGGCTACACCTTC; CDR3 protein: CASRPRRANYGYTF
V gene: TRBV7-6; D gene: TRBD1; J gene: TRBJ2-5; clone size: -; CDR3 DNA: TGTGCCAGCAGTCCTACCGGGACAGGGGGGCTCACTCGCCGAAAGACCCAGTACTTC; CDR3 protein: CASSPTGTGGLTRRKTQYF
V gene: TRBV15; D gene: -; J gene: TRBJ2-7; clone size: -; CDR3 DNA: TGTGCCACCAGCCCGGACAGCTACGAGCAGTACTTC; CDR3 protein: CATSPDSYEQYF
V gene: TRBV14; D gene: TRBD1; J gene: TRBJ2-7; clone size: -; CDR3 DNA: TGTGCCAGCAGCTCTAGGACAGGGACGTACGAGCAGTACTTC; CDR3 protein: CASSSRTGTYEQYF
V gene: TRBV5-1; D gene: -; J gene: TRBJ1-6; clone size: -; CDR3 DNA: TGCGCCAGCAGCTCTCACAGGGAATGGAATTCACCCCTCCACTTT; CDR3 protein: CASSSHREWNSPLHF
V gene: TRBV25-1; D gene: TRBD1; J gene: TRBJ2-5; clone size: -; CDR3 DNA: TGTGCCAGCAGTGAACCCTCCCGGGACAGGGGGCGAGGAGAGACCCAGTACTTC; CDR3 protein: CASSEPSRDRGRGETQYF
V gene: TRBV9; D gene: -; J gene: TRBJ2-6; clone size: -; CDR3 DNA: TGTGCCAGCAGCGTAGAAGGGGTCGGGGCCAACGTCCTGACTTTC; CDR3 protein: CASSVEGVGANVLTF
V gene: TRBV7-9; D gene: TRBD1; J gene: TRBJ1-4; clone size: -; CDR3 DNA: TGTGCCAGCAGCCTACGAAGTCCGGGACAGCTTAATGAAAAACTGTTTTTT; CDR3 protein: CASSLRSPGQLNEKLFF
V gene: TRBV4-2; D gene: -; J gene: TRBJ1-2; clone size: -; CDR3 DNA: TGTGCCAGCAGCCAAGAACTGCAGGGAAACTATGGCTACACCTTC; CDR3 protein: CASSQELQGNYGYTF
V gene: TRBV19; D gene: -; J gene: TRBJ1-4; clone size: once; CDR3 DNA: TGTGCCAGCACGAGGGCAGTGGGTAATGAAAAACTGTTTTTT; CDR3 protein: CASTRAVGNEKLFF
V gene: TRBV28; D gene: TRBD1; J gene: TRBJ1-2; clone size: -; CDR3 DNA: TGTGCCAGCCGCGATGGACAGGACTATGGCTACACCTTC; CDR3 protein: CASRDGQDYGYTF
V gene: TRBV14; D gene: TRBD2; J gene: TRBJ2-5; clone size: -; CDR3 DNA: TGTGCCAGCAGCCAAGGAAGACTAGCGGAAGAGACCCAGTACTTC; CDR3 protein: CASSQGRLAEETQYF
V gene: TRBV19; D gene: -; J gene: TRBJ2-7; clone size: -; CDR3 DNA: TGTGCCAGTAGTATTGGCAGGGGTCCCTCCTACGAGCAGTACTTC; CDR3 protein: CASSIGRGPSYEQYF
V gene: TRBV5-1; D gene: -; J gene: TRBJ2-5; clone size: -; CDR3 DNA: TGCGCCAGCAGCTTGGACGGGACCCAGTACTTC; CDR3 protein: CASSLDGTQYF
V gene: TRBV28; D gene: -; J gene: TRBJ2-1; clone size: -; CDR3 DNA: TGTGCCAGCAGTCACAGGGATAATGAGCAGTTCTTC; CDR3 protein: CASSHRDNEQFF
V gene: TRBV7-6; D gene: -; J gene: TRBJ2-7; clone size: once; CDR3 DNA: TGTGCCAGCAGCGCGTCACAGGTACTCCCGGGTGACGAGCAGTACTTC; CDR3 protein: CASSASQVLPGDEQYF
V gene: TRBV5-1; D gene: -; J gene: TRBJ2-3; clone size: -; CDR3 DNA: TGCGCCAGCAGCTTCCGGCGGGCGAGCACAGATACGCAGTATTTT; CDR3 protein: CASSFRRASTDTQYF
V gene: TRBV4-1; D gene: TRBD1; J gene: TRBJ2-7; clone size: -; CDR3 DNA: TGCGCCAGCAGCCGCATACCGGGACAGATCTACGAGCAGTACTTC; CDR3 protein: CASSRIPGQIYEQYF
V gene: TRBV29-1; D gene: -; J gene: TRBJ1-1; clone size: -; CDR3 DNA: TGCAGCGTACAGGGCTTGATGAACACTGAAGCTTTCTTT; CDR3 protein: CSVQGLMNTEAFF
V gene: TRBV19; D gene: TRBD1; J gene: TRBJ2-2; clone size: -; CDR3 DNA: TGTGCCAGTATGGACAGGGATAATCTCGGGGAGCTGTTTTTT; CDR3 protein: CASMDRDNLGELFF
V gene: TRBV18; D gene: TRBD1; J gene: TRBJ2-2; clone size: -; CDR3 DNA: TGTGCCAGCTCACCGACCCATATACAGGGGACGGGCGGGGAGCTGTTTTTT; CDR3 protein: CASSPTHIQGTGGELFF
V gene: TRBV30; D gene: -; J gene: TRBJ2-5; clone size: -; CDR3 DNA: TGTGCCTGGGCCACAGGACAAGCGGAGACCCAGTACTTC; CDR3 protein: CAWATGQAETQYF
V gene: TRBV6-1; D gene: -; J gene: TRBJ2-3; clone size: -; CDR3 DNA: TGTGCCGGCGGGGTGCAGGGAGTGTTCAATACGCAGTATTTT; CDR3 protein: CAGGVQGVFNTQYF
V gene: TRBV6-5; D gene: TRBD2; J gene: TRBJ2-3; clone size: -; CDR3 DNA: TGTGCCAGCAGTTACACTAGCGGGAGAACAGATACGCAGTATTTT; CDR3 protein: CASSYTSGRTDTQYF
V gene: TRBV19; D gene: TRBD1; J gene: TRBJ1-5; clone size: -; CDR3 DNA: TGTGCCAGTAGCCAAGACAGGGGGCAGCCCCAGCATTTT; CDR3 protein: CASSQDRGQPQHF
V gene: TRBV6-5; D gene: TRBD2; J gene: TRBJ2-4; clone size: -; CDR3 DNA: TGTGCCAGCAGTTCTGCGGGGGGGCCCAAAAACATTCAGTACTTC; CDR3 protein: CASSSAGGPKNIQYF